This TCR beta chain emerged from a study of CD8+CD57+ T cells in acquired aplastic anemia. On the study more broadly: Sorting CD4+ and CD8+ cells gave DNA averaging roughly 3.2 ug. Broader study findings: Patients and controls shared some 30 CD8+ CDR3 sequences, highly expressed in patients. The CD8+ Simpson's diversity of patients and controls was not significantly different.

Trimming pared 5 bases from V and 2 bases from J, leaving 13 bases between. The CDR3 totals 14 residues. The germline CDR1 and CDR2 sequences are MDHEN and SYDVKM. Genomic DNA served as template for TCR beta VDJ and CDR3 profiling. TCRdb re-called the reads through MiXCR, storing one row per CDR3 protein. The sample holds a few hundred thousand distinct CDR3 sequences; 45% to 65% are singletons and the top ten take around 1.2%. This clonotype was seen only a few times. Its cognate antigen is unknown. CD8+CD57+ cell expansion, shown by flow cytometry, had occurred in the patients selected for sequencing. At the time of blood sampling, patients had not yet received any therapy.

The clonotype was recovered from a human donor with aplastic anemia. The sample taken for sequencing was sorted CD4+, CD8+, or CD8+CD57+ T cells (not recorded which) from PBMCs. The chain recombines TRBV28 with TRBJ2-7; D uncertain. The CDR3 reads CASSPSTTPYEQYF. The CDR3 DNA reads TGTGCCAGCAGTCCCTCGACGACGCCCTACGAGCAGTACTTC.